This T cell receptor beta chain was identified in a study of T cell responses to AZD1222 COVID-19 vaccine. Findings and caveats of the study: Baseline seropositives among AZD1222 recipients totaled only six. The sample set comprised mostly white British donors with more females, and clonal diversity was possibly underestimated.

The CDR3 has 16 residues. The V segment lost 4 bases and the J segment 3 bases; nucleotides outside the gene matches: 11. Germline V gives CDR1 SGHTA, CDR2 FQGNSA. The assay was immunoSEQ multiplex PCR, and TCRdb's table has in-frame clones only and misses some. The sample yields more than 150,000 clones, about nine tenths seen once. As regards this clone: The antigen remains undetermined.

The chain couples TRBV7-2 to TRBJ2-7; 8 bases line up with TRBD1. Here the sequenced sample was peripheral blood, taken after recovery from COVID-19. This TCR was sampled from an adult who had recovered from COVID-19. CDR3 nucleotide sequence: TGTGCCAGCAGCTCCCTTCAGACAGGGGCATTCTACGAGCAGTACTTC. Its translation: CASSSLQTGAFYEQYF.